The 17 T cell receptor beta chains in this list originate from one sample, sequenced in a study of T-cell reconstitution after alpha-beta-depleted transplantation in children. Preparing the TCRbeta library involved the use of unique molecular identifiers. Each CDR3 protein is one row after TCRdb ran MiXCR on the PCR reads. Among a few hundred thousand distinct CDR3 sequences, roughly a tenth were seen once, and the ten largest hold over 4.5%. Sequenced material: PBMCs from the stem cell graft donor, taken from the stem cell graft. The receptors originated from a human donor who donated a stem cell graft to a child with acute myeloid leukemia.

This chain connects TRBV29-1 to TRBJ2-3; TRBD1 matches at 9 bases. Germline CDR1 and CDR2: SQVTM and ANQGSEA. V lost 7 bases to trimming and J lost 7 bases; unmatched junction nucleotides: 18. This CDR3 is built from 16 residues. CDR3 amino acids: CSARDRVTVFSHTQYF. Here the CDR3 DNA reads TGCAGCGCCAGGGACAGGGTGACTGTTTTCTCACATACGCAGTATTTT.

J is TRBJ1-2 and V is TRBV4-1; 11 bases match TRBD1. Trimming removed 0 bases from V and 6 bases from J; junction bases left unmatched: 3. The CDR3 has 15 amino acids. Germline CDR1 is MGHRA and CDR2 is YSYEKL. The CDR3 DNA is TGCGCCAGCAGCCAAGAAGGACAGGGGGCGGATGGCTACACCTTC. It specifies CASSQEGQGADGYTF.

This chain connects TRBV5-6 to TRBJ2-7, with 8 bases that match TRBD1. CDR1 and CDR2 (germline): SGHDT, YYEEEE. The J segment lost 7 bases and the V segment lost 4 bases, leaving 7 bases of the junction unmatched. The CDR3 extends over 13 amino acids. CDR3 nucleotide sequence: TGTGCCAGCAGCGTTACAGGGGGTGAGGAGCAGTACGTC. This gives the protein CASSVTGGEEQYV.

The sample holds a few counts of this clonotype. V usage is TRBV6-4 and J usage is TRBJ2-6, with TRBD1 matching over 8 bases. The germline V gene has CDR1 MRHNA and CDR2 SNTAGT. CDR3 length: 18 amino acids. The trim removed 6 bases at V and 1 base at J, leaving 11 bases unmatched. The CDR3: CASRTTGTGDSGANVLTF. The CDR3 DNA reads as TGTGCCAGCAGGACTACCGGGACAGGAGATTCTGGGGCCAACGTCCTGACTTTC.

The J gene is TRBJ2-7, the V gene TRBV25-1; the D is unclear. V shed 4 bases and J shed 2 bases, with 15 bases lying between them. The CDR3 is 15 amino acids. From germline, CDR1 is MGHDK and CDR2 SYGVNS. CDR3 DNA sequence: TGTGCCAGCAGTGTTGGAACAGATTCCCCCTACGAGCAGTACTTC. Residues: CASSVGTDSPYEQYF.

This clonotype was seen a few times. V and J are TRBV11-2 and TRBJ2-5; D might be TRBD1 or TRBD2, each matching 5 bases. The V gene's germline CDR1 is SGHAT and CDR2 FQNNGV. This CDR3 has 16 residues. The V end lost 0 bases, the J end lost 0 bases, and 11 bases lay between the germline ends. CDR3 sequence: CASSLDGGGYQETQYF. The CDR3 DNA sequence: TGTGCCAGCAGCTTAGATGGGGGTGGGTACCAAGAGACCCAGTACTTC.

The gene calls are TRBV29-1 and TRBJ2-1; D is unclear. The CDR3 is 11 residues long. With 2 bases removed from V and 7 bases from J, the gap between germline ends came to 6 bases. CDR1 is SQVTM, CDR2 ANQGSEA, per germline. CDR3 DNA: TGCAGCGTTGAATTGGGAAATGAGCAGTTCTTC. Its protein product is CSVELGNEQFF.

In this sample, this clonotype turned up a few times. The rearrangement links TRBV15 to TRBJ1-1, with 8 bases matching TRBD1. Germline loops: CDR1 LNHNV, CDR2 YYDKDF (reference sequence). V shed 1 base and J 1 base; nucleotides not matched to a gene: 5. The CDR3 runs to 16 residues. The CDR3 DNA reads as TGTGCCACCAGCAGAGCGCGGGGACAGGAGAACACTGAAGCTTTCTTT. It specifies CATSRARGQENTEAFF.

This sequence joins TRBV6-1 and TRBJ1-3; 7 nucleotides match TRBD1. The V and J ends lost 6 bases and 0 bases, in that order; junction bases with no gene match: 8. Germline V gene data show CDR1 as MNHNS and CDR2 as SASEGT. This CDR3 spans 16 amino acids. The CDR3 protein is CASSVGQTSSGNTIYF. CDR3 nucleotides: TGTGCCAGCAGCGTGGGACAGACAAGCTCTGGAAACACCATATATTTT.

This clonotype occurred a few times. This sequence joins TRBV20-1 and TRBJ1-3; TRBD1 aligns across 10 bases. The V and J ends lost 6 bases and 9 bases, in that order; junction bases with no gene match: 2. The CDR3 is 11 amino acids. Germline loops: CDR1 DFQATT, CDR2 SNEGSKA (reference sequence). The CDR3 reads CSARDRGTIYF. The CDR3 nucleotides are TGCAGTGCGCGGGACAGGGGCACCATATATTTT.

This clonotype was counted between two and nine times. The chain employs TRBV5-1 and TRBJ2-7, with TRBD1 matching over 8 bases. Germline values: CDR1 SGHRS, CDR2 YFSETQ. The CDR3 is 15 residues long. The ends lost 4 bases at V and 3 bases at J; junction bases unmatched: 9. CDR3 nucleotide sequence: TGCGCCAGCAGCACGGACAGGGACCCTTGCTACGAGCAGTACGTC. It is translated as CASSTDRDPCYEQYV.

This chain's CDR3 is CASSLRGLREGLDEQFF. The CDR3 DNA follows: TGTGCCAGCAGCCTAAGAGGGCTGCGGGAGGGCCTCGATGAGCAGTTCTTC. V and J are TRBV7-6 and TRBJ2-1, with 9 bases that match TRBD2. The germline gives CDR1 SGHVS, CDR2 FNYEAQ. The CDR3 runs to 17 residues. V gave up 5 bases and J gave up 8 bases; unmatched junction bases: 16.

This clonotype was found a few times. This chain uses TRBV7-2 with TRBJ2-5; D ambiguous. This CDR3 is built from 16 residues. Germline V gene sequence: CDR1 SGHTA, CDR2 FQGNSA. Trimming removed 1 base at V and 3 bases at J, with 15 bases between. In DNA, the CDR3 is TGTGCCAGCAGCTTAGTATTCCAGTTGGGTGAAGAGACCCAGTACTTC. This translates into CASSLVFQLGEETQYF.

The chain recombines TRBV6-1 with TRBJ1-4, with D maybe TRBD1 (5 bases). The germline V gene has CDR1 MNHNS and CDR2 SASEGT. V gave up 6 bases and J gave up 0 bases, with 14 bases separating them. This CDR3 contains 16 residues. In DNA form, the CDR3 reads TGTGCCAGCAGGGGCCTACAGGCAACAACTAATGAAAAACTGTTTTTT. This sequence encodes CASRGLQATTNEKLFF.

The CDR3 protein is CASRQPGQGATNEKLFF. DNA for the CDR3: TGTGCCAGCAGACAACCTGGACAGGGTGCAACTAATGAAAAACTGTTTTTT. The chain combines TRBV6-1 with TRBJ1-4; 8 bases are a match to TRBD1. Germline-derived CDR1 and CDR2 are MNHNS and SASEGT. Losses at the gene ends were 6 bases for V and 0 bases for J; bases not matched to a gene: 9. CDR3 length: 17 residues.

In this sample, this clonotype turned up many times. The chain carries TRBV7-9 and TRBJ1-5; D remains unclear. Trimming shortened V by 3 bases and J by 6 bases, and 6 bases separated the two germline ends. This CDR3 has 12 residues. Germline values: CDR1 SEHNR, CDR2 FQNEAQ (reference sequence). CDR3 DNA: TGTGCCAGCAGCTTGGGTCGTCAGCCCCAGCATTTT. It specifies CASSLGRQPQHF.

V and J are TRBV6-1 and TRBJ2-3, with 7 nucleotides matching TRBD1. The CDR3 is 17 amino acids. Trimming at V came to 3 bases and at J to 0 bases, leaving 9 bases not matched to a gene. Germline CDR1 MNHNS, CDR2 SASEGT. The CDR3 loop is CASSEWGQHSSTDTQYF. The DNA for the CDR3 is TGTGCCAGCAGTGAGTGGGGACAGCATTCTAGCACAGATACGCAGTATTTT.